This T cell receptor beta chain was profiled in a study of cytomegalovirus exposure and HLA in healthy donors. General study results and limits: Across donors, presence/absence analyses took sequencing depth to be roughly uniform.

CDR1 MDHEN and CDR2 SYDVKM come from the germline V gene. This CDR3 comprises 21 residues. V lost 7 bases and J 5 bases, leaving 38 bases between the germline ends. Vbeta (60) and Jbeta (13) primers were used in the PCR. TCRdb's copy holds only in-frame clones and misses some; the assay was immunoSEQ multiplex PCR. The sample holds 150,000 or so clones, 80% seen once. Regarding this clone: Its antigen is currently unknown.

The V call is TRBV28, the J call TRBJ1-2; maybe TRBD1 (5 bases). The sample was PBMCs. This TCR was sampled from a woman between 50 and 59 years old in good health and CMV-seropositive. CDR3 region: CASTIPGASVRIPGLSYGYTF. The CDR3 DNA is TGTGCCAGCACCATACCTGGGGCCAGCGTTCGTATCCCTGGGCTGTCATATGGCTACACCTTC.